The present entry profiles one T cell receptor (beta chain) with its context. The sample comes from a study of blood T cells in healthy people across ages. With V trimmed by 5 bases and J by 1 base, 4 bases remained unmatched. The germline V gene encodes CDR1 KGHSH and CDR2 LQKENI. The CDR3 covers 14 residues. Primers used in a second PCR of roughly 6 to 11 cycles were a sample-barcoded 5' primer and a J-beta primer mix. Using its own MiXCR run on the 5' RACE reads, TCRdb lists one record per CDR3 protein. The table lists under 2,000,000 distinct CDR3 sequences, approximately 50% of them singletons, with less than 2.5% in the top ten.

This sequence was found in a woman aged 40 to 50 in good health. The rearrangement links TRBV18 to TRBJ2-5, with 7 bases lining up with TRBD1. The sequenced sample was blood. DNA of the CDR3: TGTGCCAGCTCAACCTGGGACAGCCAAGAGACCCAGTACTTC. Residues: CASSTWDSQETQYF.